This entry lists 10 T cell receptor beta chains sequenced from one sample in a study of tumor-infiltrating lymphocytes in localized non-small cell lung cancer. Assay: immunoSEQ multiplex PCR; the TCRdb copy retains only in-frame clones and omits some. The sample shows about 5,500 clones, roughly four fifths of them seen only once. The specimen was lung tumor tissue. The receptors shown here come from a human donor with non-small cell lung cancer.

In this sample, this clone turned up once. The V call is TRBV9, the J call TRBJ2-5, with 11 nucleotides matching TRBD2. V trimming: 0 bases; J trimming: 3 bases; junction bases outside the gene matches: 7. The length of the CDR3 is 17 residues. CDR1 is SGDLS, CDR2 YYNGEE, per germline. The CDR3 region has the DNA TGTGCCAGCAGCGTAGGGGGGACTAGCGGAGATGAAGAGACCCAGTACTTC. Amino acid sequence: CASSVGGTSGDEETQYF.

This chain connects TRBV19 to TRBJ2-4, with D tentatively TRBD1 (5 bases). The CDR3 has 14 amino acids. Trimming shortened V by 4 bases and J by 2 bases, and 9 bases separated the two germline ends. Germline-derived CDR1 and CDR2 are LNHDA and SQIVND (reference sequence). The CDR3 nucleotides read TGTGCCAGTAGTACAGGGTTCTCCAAAAACATTCAGTACTTC. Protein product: CASSTGFSKNIQYF.

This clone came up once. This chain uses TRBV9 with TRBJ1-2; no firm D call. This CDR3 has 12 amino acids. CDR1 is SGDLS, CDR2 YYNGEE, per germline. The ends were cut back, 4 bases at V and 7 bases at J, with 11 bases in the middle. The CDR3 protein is CASSPRDGGYTF. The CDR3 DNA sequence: TGTGCCAGCAGCCCTCGGGATGGTGGCTACACCTTC.

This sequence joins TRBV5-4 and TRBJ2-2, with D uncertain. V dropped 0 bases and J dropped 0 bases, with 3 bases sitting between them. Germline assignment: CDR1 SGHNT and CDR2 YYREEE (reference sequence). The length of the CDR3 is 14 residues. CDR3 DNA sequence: TGTGCCAGCAGCTTGGTCACGAACACCGGGGAGCTGTTTTTT. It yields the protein CASSLVTNTGELFF.

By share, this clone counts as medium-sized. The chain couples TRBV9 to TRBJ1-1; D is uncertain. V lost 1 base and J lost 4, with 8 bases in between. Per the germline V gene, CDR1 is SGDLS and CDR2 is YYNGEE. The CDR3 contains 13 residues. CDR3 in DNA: TGTGCCAGCAGCGTAATTACGGGCACTGAAGCTTTCTTT. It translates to CASSVITGTEAFF.

CDR3 loop: CSVQGAGDTGELFF. CDR3 sequence (DNA): TGCAGCGTCCAAGGGGCGGGAGATACCGGGGAGCTGTTTTTT. The V call is TRBV29-1, the J call TRBJ2-2; TRBD2 aligns across 7 bases. In germline, CDR1 is SQVTM, CDR2 ANQGSEA. The CDR3 totals 14 residues. The J segment lost 5 bases and the V segment lost 6 bases, leaving 9 bases of the junction unmatched.

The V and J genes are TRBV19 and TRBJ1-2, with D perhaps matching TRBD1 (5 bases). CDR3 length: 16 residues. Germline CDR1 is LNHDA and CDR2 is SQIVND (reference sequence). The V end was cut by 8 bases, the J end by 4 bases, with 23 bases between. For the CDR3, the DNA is TGTGCCAGTGTGGGGCGGGGGGACCCACCTCCCTATGGCTACACCTTC. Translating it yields CASVGRGDPPPYGYTF.

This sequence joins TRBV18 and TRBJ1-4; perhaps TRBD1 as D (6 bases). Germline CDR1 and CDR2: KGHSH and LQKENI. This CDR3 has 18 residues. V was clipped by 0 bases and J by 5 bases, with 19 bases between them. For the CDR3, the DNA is TGTGCCAGCTCACCACCAGTCTTTGCAGGACAGAAGAATGAAAAACTGTTTTTT. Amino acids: CASSPPVFAGQKNEKLFF.

The CDR3 DNA reads TGTGCCAGTAGTTTGGGGCCGTTTGGGACGGCCGTCCACGAGCAGTACTTC. It is translated as CASSLGPFGTAVHEQYF. This chain connects TRBV19 to TRBJ2-7; D possibly uses TRBD1 or TRBD2 (5 bases each). V was clipped by 5 bases and J by 5 bases, with 25 bases between them. CDR1 and CDR2 from the germline V gene are LNHDA and SQIVND (reference sequence). The length of the CDR3 is 17 residues.

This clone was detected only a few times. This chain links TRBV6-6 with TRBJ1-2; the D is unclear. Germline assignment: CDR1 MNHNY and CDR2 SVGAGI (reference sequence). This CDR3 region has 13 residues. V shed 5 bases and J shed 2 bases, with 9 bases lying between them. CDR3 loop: CASSPTENYGYTF. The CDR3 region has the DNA TGTGCCAGCAGTCCTACAGAGAACTATGGCTACACCTTC.